The 14 T cell receptor beta chains given below trace back to one sample, sequenced in a study of cytomegalovirus exposure and HLA in healthy donors. The PCR contained 60 Vbeta and 13 Jbeta primers. Sequenced by immunoSEQ multiplex PCR; TCRdb stores in-frame clones only, minus some. The table lists about 210,000 clones, approximately 80% of them singletons. Sequenced sample: PBMCs. Receptors were obtained from a woman aged 25 to 39 in good health and CMV-seropositive.

This clone was detected only a few times. This sequence joins TRBV2 and TRBJ1-2, with D unresolved. The CDR3 has 13 residues. Germline CDR1 SNHLY, CDR2 FYNNEI. Trimming cost V 1 base and J 3 bases, with 6 bases left between them. The CDR3 is CASSEVGDYGYTF. The CDR3 nucleotides are TGTGCCAGCAGTGAAGTTGGAGACTATGGCTACACCTTC.

This clone was recorded a few times. The rearrangement uses TRBV5-4 and TRBJ1-2; D call uncertain. V gave up 4 bases and J gave up 3 bases, with 13 bases separating them. CDR3 length equals 14 residues. Germline values: CDR1 SGHNT, CDR2 YYREEE (reference sequence). The CDR3: CASSGVPPDYGYTF. The CDR3 nucleotides read TGTGCCAGCAGCGGAGTCCCACCGGACTATGGCTACACCTTC.

The V call is TRBV27, the J call TRBJ2-5, with 12 bases that match TRBD2. The germline gives CDR1 MNHEY, CDR2 SMNVEV (reference sequence). CDR3 length: 15 amino acids. The ends lost 5 bases at V and 5 bases at J; junction bases unmatched: 6. The CDR3 DNA sequence: TGTGCCAGCAGTCCTAGCGGGAGGGCCCAGGAGACCCAGTACTTC. This sequence encodes CASSPSGRAQETQYF.

The chain carries TRBV7-6 and TRBJ1-2; tentatively, D is TRBD1 (5 bases). V was clipped by 1 base and J by 8 bases, with 14 bases between them. The germline CDR1 and CDR2 sequences are SGHVS and FNYEAQ. There are 14 residues in the CDR3. CDR3 protein: CASSLGPDSLGYTF. DNA of the CDR3: TGTGCCAGCAGCTTAGGGCCTGACAGCTTGGGCTACACCTTC. The full variable domain, in which reference TRBV7-6 and TRBJ1-2 provide the parts outside the CDR3, is GAGVSQSPRYKVTKRGQDVALRCDPISGHVSLYWYRQALGQGPEFLTYFNYEAQQDKSGLPNDRFSAERPEGSISTLTIQRTEQRDSAMYRCASSLGPDSLGYTFGSGTRLTVV.

This clone has a handful of counts. The gene calls are TRBV7-2 and TRBJ2-3; the D is unclear. The germline V and J ends were trimmed by 5 bases and 1 base, with 7 bases remaining between them. The germline gives CDR1 SGHTA, CDR2 FQGNSA. This CDR3 has 13 residues. CDR3: CASSNLRTDTQYF. CDR3 sequence (DNA): TGTGCCAGCAGCAACCTACGCACAGATACGCAGTATTTT.

This clone was counted a single time. The chain is built from TRBV6-1 and TRBJ2-7; the D gene is possibly TRBD1 (7 bases). Per germline, CDR1 MNHNS and CDR2 SASEGT. The CDR3 totals 15 residues. V lost 5 bases, J lost 5 bases, and 19 bases lay in between. CDR3 sequence (DNA): TGTGCCAGCAGTCTAAGGGAGACAGGGAGGAACGAGCAGTACTTC. It translates to CASSLRETGRNEQYF.

The V gene is TRBV7-9, the J gene TRBJ1-2; D perhaps matches TRBD1 (5 bases). CDR1 and CDR2 from the germline V gene are SEHNR and FQNEAQ (reference sequence). V lost 3 bases to trimming and J lost 8 bases, with 19 bases between them. The CDR3 loop spans 15 amino acids. CDR3 DNA sequence: TGTGCCAGCAGCTTGGAGGGACGGGGAAGTAACGGCTACACCTTC. Translated: CASSLEGRGSNGYTF.

The V and J genes are TRBV28 and TRBJ1-5, with D unresolved. Trimming took off 8 bases at V and 2 bases at J, with 7 bases between the two ends. CDR1 and CDR2 (germline): MDHEN, SYDVKM. The CDR3 runs 12 residues. CDR3 DNA: TGTGCCAGCGTCATTGGCAATCAGCCCCAGCATTTT. Protein product: CASVIGNQPQHF.

The chain uses TRBV6-1 and TRBJ2-1; possible D gene TRBD2, 5 bases. There are 14 residues in the CDR3. Per germline, CDR1 MNHNS and CDR2 SASEGT. Trimming took 2 bases from V and 6 from J, leaving 11 bases between them. CDR3 loop: CASSERTPGNEQFF. The CDR3 nucleotides read TGTGCCAGCAGTGAACGGACTCCCGGCAATGAGCAGTTCTTC.

The chain employs TRBV29-1 and TRBJ2-5; tentatively, D is TRBD2 (7 bases). CDR3 length: 12 residues. Germline CDR1 is SQVTM and CDR2 is ANQGSEA. V was shortened by 4 bases and J by 11 bases, with 17 bases between the two germline ends. For the CDR3, the DNA is TGCAGCGTTGTGGGGGACATGCGGGAGCAGTACTTC. Translation gives CSVVGDMREQYF.

This clone is a singleton in its sample. The chain links TRBV11-2 to TRBJ2-7; a weak D match, TRBD1 (5 bases). V lost 3 bases and J 6 bases, leaving 18 bases between the germline ends. The CDR3 sequence is 15 residues long. Germline assignment: CDR1 SGHAT and CDR2 FQNNGV. CDR3 residues: CASSFPRGKMSEQYF. Written as DNA, the CDR3 is TGTGCCAGCAGCTTCCCAAGGGGCAAGATGAGCGAGCAGTACTTC.

This chain joins TRBV5-6 and TRBJ2-5; 8 bases agree with TRBD1. The closer fit of TRBJ2-7 to the DNA end suggests the J call may be wrong. Germline V lookup: CDR1 SGHDT, CDR2 YYEEEE. The CDR3 runs 14 residues. The CDR3 sequence is CASSWDRTEYEQYF. In DNA, the CDR3 is TGTGCCAGCAGCTGGGACAGGACCGAATACGAGCAGTACTTC.

The J gene is TRBJ2-2, the V gene TRBV2; D is ambiguous. V was clipped by 1 base and J by 7 bases, with 10 bases between them. Germline CDR1 is SNHLY and CDR2 is FYNNEI. The CDR3 spans 14 residues. The CDR3 spells CASSEGQIIGELFF. CDR3 nucleotides: TGTGCCAGCAGTGAAGGGCAGATCATCGGGGAGCTGTTTTTT.

This chain connects TRBV5-1 to TRBJ2-3, with D unresolved. CDR1 SGHRS and CDR2 YFSETQ come from the germline V gene. Between the trimmed V and J ends, which lost 0 bases and 0 bases, there was a span of 5 bases. The CDR3 covers 14 residues. The CDR3 DNA sequence: TGCGCCAGCAGCTTGGGGGCCAGCACAGATACGCAGTATTTT. The encoded protein is CASSLGASTDTQYF. Full variable domain (remainder filled in from reference TRBV5-1 and TRBJ2-3): KAGVTQTPRYLIKTRGQQVTLSCSPISGHRSVSWYQQTPGQGLQFLFEYFSETQRNKGNFPGRFSGRQFSNSRSEMNVSTLELGDSALYLCASSLGASTDTQYFGPGTRLTVL.